The 2 T cell receptor beta chains below were found in one sample sequenced in a study of T cells expressing NK-cell markers (dated by TCRdb to about 2020). Libraries were built with 5' RACE. This sample was sequenced with an Illumina HiSeq 2000. The reads underwent TCRdb reprocessing, giving one record for each CDR3 protein sequence and no DNA. This sample's records show about 300,000 distinct CDR3 sequences. Roughly 4.2% of the sample is in the top ten clones. The sequenced sample consisted of blood T cells: a sorted CD56 or NKG2C T cell subset, CD4+ or CD8+ T cells, or bulk PBMC T cells (not recorded which). The receptors stem from a woman aged 18-69 years in good health.

V gene TRBV9 combines with J gene TRBJ2-1; TCRdb calls TRBD2, which cannot be checked without DNA. This CDR3 has 14 amino acids. CDR1 and CDR2 from the germline V gene are SGDLS and YYNGEE. The CDR3 spells CASSPRDNRDEQFF.

V is TRBV9 and J is TRBJ2-5; TCRdb picks TRBD1, but there is no DNA to check that call. The length of the CDR3 is 16 residues. CDR1 and CDR2 from the germline V gene are SGDLS and YYNGEE. CDR3 region: CASSVGRDRVIETQYF.